These 29 T cell receptor beta chains originate from one sample sequenced in a study of a mutant IDH1 vaccine in newly diagnosed glioma. Repertoires were generated with immunoSEQ multiplex PCR, while TCRdb's copy carries only in-frame clones and drops some. The profile shows some 90,000 clones, roughly 82% of them singletons. The time point was: baseline, week 1 (first vaccination visit). Treatment of the sample: pre-vaccination baseline after standard-of-care therapy. Sequenced material: PBMCs, taken from a glioma patient treated with radiotherapy, temozolomide or both. The receptor set was obtained from a man aged 40-49 years with glioma. Some clones in this sample may be carry-over from other donors' samples.

This clone was found a few times. The J gene is TRBJ1-6, the V gene TRBV7-9; D not certain. The germline V gene has CDR1 SEHNR and CDR2 FQNEAQ (reference sequence). The CDR3 covers 14 residues. V was shortened by 5 bases and J by 10 bases, with 15 bases between the two germline ends. The CDR3 nucleotides are TGTGCCAGCAGCCCGGTGGCGGTGGGGTCACCCCTCCACTTT. Its protein is CASSPVAVGSPLHF.

This clone has just a few counts. A read error may produce the germline difference seen at one junction end. J is TRBJ1-3 and V is TRBV28; D is uncertain. Germline lookup yields CDR1 MDHEN and CDR2 SYDVKM. CDR3 length equals 14 residues. The CDR3: CASGLGNSGNTIYF. Written as DNA, the CDR3 is TGTGCCAGCGGTTTGGGGAACTCTGGAAACACCATATATTTT.

This clone occurred a few times. This chain joins TRBV7-2 and TRBJ1-1, with D possibly matching TRBD1 (5 bases). CDR1 and CDR2 from the germline V gene are SGHTA and FQGNSA. V lost 5 bases, J lost 4 bases, and 14 bases lay in between. This CDR3 comprises 14 residues. This chain's CDR3 is CASSPPSGSTEAFF. The CDR3 DNA sequence: TGTGCCAGCAGCCCACCCTCAGGGTCCACTGAAGCTTTCTTT.

In its sample, this clone was seen a few times. The chain has TRBV30 and TRBJ1-4; TRBD1 is a possible D gene (5 bases). The CDR3 length is 15 residues. CDR1 and CDR2 (germline): GTSNPN, SVGIG (reference sequence). The V gene lost 2 bases and the J gene lost 5 bases, with 15 bases spanning the gap. The CDR3 spells CAWSPTGAENEKLFF. CDR3 DNA sequence: TGTGCCTGGAGTCCGACCGGGGCGGAGAATGAAAAACTGTTTTTT.

V usage is TRBV4-2 and J usage is TRBJ2-3; D unresolved. The CDR3 has 15 amino acids. V was cut by 1 base and J by 1 base, with 9 bases left in between. Germline CDR1 LGHNA, CDR2 YNFKEQ. This CDR3 is CASSQVLWGTDTQYF. The CDR3 DNA sequence: TGTGCCAGCAGCCAAGTTCTATGGGGCACAGATACGCAGTATTTT.

The chain combines TRBV29-1 with TRBJ2-2; D may be TRBD2 (6 bases). The V gene lost 7 bases and the J gene lost 4 bases, with 16 bases spanning the gap. CDR1 SQVTM and CDR2 ANQGSEA come from the germline V gene. The CDR3 runs 14 residues. CDR3 region: CSGGSVGGTGELFF. In DNA, the CDR3 is TGCAGCGGTGGTTCGGTGGGGGGCACCGGGGAGCTGTTTTTT.

Only one count was recorded for this clone. The V call is TRBV29-1, the J call TRBJ1-4; no firm D call. V lost 1 base and J 0 bases, leaving 6 bases between the germline ends. Germline CDR1 SQVTM, CDR2 ANQGSEA. This CDR3 is 14 amino acids long. The CDR3 here is CSVEGVATNEKLFF. In DNA form, the CDR3 reads TGCAGCGTTGAAGGTGTTGCAACTAATGAAAAACTGTTTTTT.

The genes are TRBV30 and TRBJ1-1, with D hard to call. The CDR3 is made up of 11 amino acids. Germline CDR1 and CDR2: GTSNPN and SVGIG (reference sequence). Trimming shortened V by 3 bases and J by 7 bases, and 9 bases separated the two germline ends. CDR3 amino acids: CAWRVGGEAFF. CDR3 in DNA: TGTGCCTGGAGAGTGGGAGGTGAAGCTTTCTTT.

The V call is TRBV6-5, the J call TRBJ1-2; unclear D gene. Germline CDR1 MNHEY, CDR2 SVGAGI. There are 13 residues in the CDR3. Between the trimmed V and J ends, which lost 6 bases and 8 bases, there was a span of 16 bases. CDR3 nucleotides: TGTGCCAGCAGCCCGGACGGGCCTTCGGGCTACACCTTC. Translated: CASSPDGPSGYTF.

CDR3: CASSLEGTGTGQYF. Here the CDR3 DNA reads TGTGCCAGCAGCTTAGAAGGGACAGGAACTGGGCAGTACTTC. V is TRBV7-6 and J is TRBJ2-7; 8 nucleotides line up with TRBD1. Germline assignment: CDR1 SGHVS and CDR2 FNYEAQ. Trimming removed 1 base from V and 9 bases from J; junction bases left unmatched: 8. The CDR3 totals 14 residues. The complete variable domain, with remaining parts taken from reference TRBV7-6 and TRBJ2-7, reads GAGVSQSPRYKVTKRGQDVALRCDPISGHVSLYWYRQALGQGPEFLTYFNYEAQQDKSGLPNDRFSAERPEGSISTLTIQRTEQRDSAMYRCASSLEGTGTGQYFGPGTRLTVT.

The CDR3 reads CASSLIGFNEKLFF. The CDR3 DNA sequence: TGCGCCAGCAGCTTGATTGGGTTTAATGAAAAACTGTTTTTT. The genes are TRBV5-1 and TRBJ1-4; D not certain. This CDR3 spans 14 amino acids. The germline gives CDR1 SGHRS, CDR2 YFSETQ. V lost 1 base and J lost 4, with 8 bases in between.

This CDR3 is CASSRNRGSNEKLFF. The DNA of the CDR3 is TGTGCCAGCTCCCGGAATCGGGGGTCTAATGAAAAACTGTTTTTT. The chain is built from TRBV18 and TRBJ1-4; the D gene is possibly TRBD1 (5 bases). The length of the CDR3 is 15 residues. The V gene lost 6 bases and the J gene lost 3 bases, with 14 bases spanning the gap. Germline values: CDR1 KGHSH, CDR2 LQKENI.

The rearrangement uses TRBV5-6 and TRBJ2-7, with 8 bases identical to TRBD1. The CDR3 extends over 13 amino acids. V was pared by 5 bases and J by 6 bases, with 7 bases of the junction left unmatched. Germline V gene sequence: CDR1 SGHDT, CDR2 YYEEEE. The CDR3 nucleotides are TGTGCCAGCAGGCGGTATCAGGGGGCCGAGCAGTACTTC. Its protein product is CASRRYQGAEQYF. The entire variable domain, with the rest obtained from reference TRBV5-6 and TRBJ2-7, is as follows: DAGVTQSPTHLIKTRGQQVTLRCSPKSGHDTVSWYQQALGQGPQFIFQYYEEEERQRGNFPDRFSGHQFPNYSSELNVNALLLGDSALYLCASRRYQGAEQYFGPGTRLTVT.

This sequence joins TRBV6-5 and TRBJ2-7, with D perhaps TRBD2 (6 bases). The CDR3 is made up of 13 amino acids. Looked up from germline, CDR1 is MNHEY and CDR2 is SVGAGI. Trimming cost V 1 base and J 5 bases, with 9 bases left between them. The CDR3 DNA sequence: TGTGCCAGCAGTTACTGGAGGGGAAACGAGCAGTACTTC. Its protein product is CASSYWRGNEQYF.

The chain combines TRBV30 with TRBJ2-3; the match to TRBD2 covers 9 bases. The CDR3 runs to 15 residues. V dropped 0 bases and J dropped 2; count of bases not matched to a gene: 3. Germline CDR1 and CDR2: GTSNPN and SVGIG (reference sequence). CDR3 DNA sequence: TGTGCCTGGAGTGTGGCTAGCGGGGCCACAGATACGCAGTATTTT. Its protein product is CAWSVASGATDTQYF.

In its sample, this clone was seen once. V usage is TRBV5-1 and J usage is TRBJ2-7; D uncertain. The CDR3 covers 12 residues. The ends were cut back, 3 bases at V and 9 bases at J, with 13 bases in the middle. Germline assignment: CDR1 SGHRS and CDR2 YFSETQ. The CDR3 loop reads CASSSSTGRQYF. In nucleotides, the CDR3 is TGCGCCAGCAGCTCCAGTACGGGCCGGCAGTACTTC.

V gene TRBV5-1 combines with J gene TRBJ2-1; D possibly corresponds to TRBD2 (7 bases). V lost 4 bases and J lost 4, with 15 bases in between. This CDR3 contains 15 residues. Germline V gives CDR1 SGHRS, CDR2 YFSETQ. Written as DNA, the CDR3 is TGCGCCAGCAGCCCGGAGGGGGGGGGTTACAATGAGCAGTTCTTC. Translating it yields CASSPEGGGYNEQFF.

The chain recombines TRBV19 with TRBJ2-7, with TRBD1 as a possible D gene (6 bases). With 8 bases removed from V and 7 bases from J, the gap between germline ends came to 21 bases. The CDR3 is 14 amino acids. Germline V gene data show CDR1 as LNHDA and CDR2 as SQIVND (reference sequence). The CDR3 is CASSGERRFGEQYF. Here the CDR3 DNA reads TGTGCCAGTTCAGGGGAGCGGCGGTTCGGGGAGCAGTACTTC. Based on the CDR3 plus reference TRBV19 and TRBJ2-7, the full variable domain is DGGITQSPKYLFRKEGQNVTLSCEQNLNHDAMYWYRQDPGQGLRLIYYSQIVNDFQKGDIAEGYSVSREKKESFPLTVTSAQKNPTAFYLCASSGERRFGEQYFGPGTRLTVT.

This chain connects TRBV27 to TRBJ1-5; possible D gene TRBD1, 6 bases. Trimming took 6 bases from V and 6 from J, leaving 15 bases between them. The CDR3 consists of 14 residues. Germline V gives CDR1 MNHEY, CDR2 SMNVEV (reference sequence). CDR3: CASSPSLGAQPQHF. The DNA of the CDR3 is TGTGCCAGCAGCCCGTCTTTGGGGGCTCAGCCCCAGCATTTT.

The rearrangement links TRBV18 to TRBJ2-3; D might be TRBD1 (6 bases). This CDR3 has 13 amino acids. Germline-derived CDR1 and CDR2 are KGHSH and LQKENI. Between the trimmed V and J ends, which lost 3 bases and 6 bases, there was a span of 10 bases. The CDR3 DNA sequence: TGTGCCAGCTCACCGGATAGGGGGGATACGCAGTATTTT. Translation: CASSPDRGDTQYF. The full variable domain, completed using reference TRBV18 and TRBJ2-3, is NAGVMQNPRHLVRRRGQEARLRCSPMKGHSHVYWYRQLPEEGLKFMVYLQKENIIDESGMPKERFSAEFPKEGPSILRIQQVVRGDSAAYFCASSPDRGDTQYFGPGTRLTVL.

In this sample, this clone turned up many times. The chain employs TRBV4-2 and TRBJ1-6, with a possible D match to TRBD1 (5 bases). The length of the CDR3 is 14 residues. Germline V gene sequence: CDR1 LGHNA, CDR2 YNFKEQ. Trimming took off 0 bases at V and 14 bases at J, with 14 bases between the two ends. The CDR3 loop reads CASSQEGGATALHF. The DNA for the CDR3 is TGTGCCAGCAGCCAAGAAGGTGGGGCGACCGCCCTCCACTTT.

The chain links TRBV9 to TRBJ2-7; 7 nucleotides agree with TRBD2. Trimming took 2 bases from V and 5 from J; bases not matched to a gene: 7. Germline V gives CDR1 SGDLS, CDR2 YYNGEE. This CDR3 is built from 14 residues. The CDR3 loop is CASSVGGRGHEQYF. As DNA, the CDR3 is TGTGCCAGCAGCGTTGGGGGGAGGGGCCACGAGCAGTACTTC.

CDR3 sequence (DNA): TGTGCCAGCAGCTCGGACAGCGAATCCTACGAGCAGTACTTC. This encodes CASSSDSESYEQYF. The rearrangement uses TRBV13 and TRBJ2-7, with TRBD1 as a possible D gene (6 bases). The CDR3 contains 14 residues. Trimming left V 4 bases short and J 1 base short, with 11 bases between. Germline assignment: CDR1 PRHDT and CDR2 FYEKMQ (reference sequence).

The chain is built from TRBV4-1 and TRBJ1-4, with D hard to call. Germline loops: CDR1 MGHRA, CDR2 YSYEKL. V was shortened by 2 bases and J by 10 bases, with 11 bases between the two germline ends. The CDR3 totals 13 residues. The CDR3 protein is CASSQPSPGKLFF. DNA for the CDR3: TGCGCCAGCAGCCAACCATCTCCGGGAAAACTGTTTTTT.

The sample holds a few counts of this clone. V is TRBV4-1 and J is TRBJ2-6, with D possibly being TRBD1 (5 bases). The CDR3 contains 18 residues. Germline V lookup: CDR1 MGHRA, CDR2 YSYEKL. V was pared by 4 bases and J by 3 bases, with 19 bases between. The CDR3 loop is CASSPTLVQGSGANVLTF. The CDR3 bases are TGCGCCAGCAGCCCTACTCTCGTTCAGGGTAGTGGGGCCAACGTCCTGACTTTC.

The chain is built from TRBV10-3 and TRBJ2-5; TRBD2 might be the D (6 bases). The V gene lost 2 bases and the J gene lost 4 bases, with 8 bases spanning the gap. The CDR3 has 13 residues. Germline CDR1 is ENHRY and CDR2 is SYGVKD. This chain's CDR3 is CAISEIGGETQYF. CDR3 sequence (DNA): TGTGCCATCAGTGAGATCGGGGGAGAGACCCAGTACTTC.

The chain recombines TRBV9 with TRBJ1-6; D is uncertain. This CDR3 contains 15 residues. From germline, CDR1 is SGDLS and CDR2 YYNGEE. The V end lost 0 bases, the J end lost 5 bases, and 9 bases lay between the germline ends. The CDR3 loop reads CASSVGFSNNSPLHF. The CDR3 DNA is TGTGCCAGCAGCGTAGGTTTCAGTAATAATTCACCCCTCCACTTT.

In its sample, this clone was seen once. This chain connects TRBV6-1 to TRBJ1-6; D not certain. The CDR3 covers 15 residues. Germline-derived CDR1 and CDR2 are MNHNS and SASEGT. The ends were cut back, 7 bases at V and 7 bases at J, with 17 bases in the middle. CDR3 region: CASIDESPLNSPLHF. CDR3 coding DNA: TGTGCCAGCATCGATGAGAGCCCCCTAAATTCACCCCTCCACTTT.

CDR3 coding DNA: TGCGCCAGCAGCCCCGGGTCCCCGGCGAGCAATCAGCCCCAGCATTTT. This encodes CASSPGSPASNQPQHF. The J gene is TRBJ1-5, the V gene TRBV5-1; D not certain. The CDR3 runs to 16 residues. Germline values: CDR1 SGHRS, CDR2 YFSETQ. V lost 4 bases and J lost 1, with 15 bases in between. Complete variable domain (other parts from reference TRBV5-1 and TRBJ1-5): KAGVTQTPRYLIKTRGQQVTLSCSPISGHRSVSWYQQTPGQGLQFLFEYFSETQRNKGNFPGRFSGRQFSNSRSEMNVSTLELGDSALYLCASSPGSPASNQPQHFGDGTRLSIL.